This T cell receptor (beta chain) stems from a study of cytomegalovirus exposure and HLA in healthy donors. With V trimmed by 2 bases and J by 5 bases, 5 bases remained unmatched. CDR3 length equals 15 residues. Germline V gene sequence: CDR1 GTSNPN, CDR2 SVGIG (reference sequence). Both 60 Vbeta primers and 13 Jbeta primers went into the PCR. Assay: immunoSEQ multiplex PCR; the TCRdb copy retains only in-frame clones and omits some. The sample records more than 80,000 clones, about 70% being singletons. Regarding the study as a whole: Some segments of the V type, notably TRBV6-2 and TRBV6-3, were excluded as indistinguishable. Association of 17,000 or so TCR beta sequences with HLA alleles was found at 0.05 false discovery rate in a later analysis. Presence/absence results assume similar sequencing depth per donor, which may not hold.

Comments on this clone: No antigen is known for it.

The sequence was obtained from a female donor in good health and CMV-seronegative. This chain links TRBV30 with TRBJ2-7; 14 bases match TRBD2. Sequencing was done on a sample of PBMCs. In DNA form, the CDR3 reads TGTGCCTGGAGTCGTCGGACTAGCGGGAGGAACGAGCAGTACTTC. It encodes CAWSRRTSGRNEQYF.